This T cell receptor beta chain was observed in a study of persistence of HIV-infected CD4 T cells. Study overall: Median time on suppressive ART was around 8 years. Findings and limits, study-wide: Antigen-responding cells were enriched for degenerate expanded CDR3beta sequences.

This clone appeared once. No antigen is known for it. The immunoSEQ assay was version 4, run in survey mode. Each sample used up to 1 ug genomic DNA diluted to approximately 9.2 ng/uL. TCRdb's table, derived via immunoSEQ multiplex PCR, lists solely in-frame clones and lacks some. The sample lists about 40,000 clones; about 80% were seen once. V was clipped by 0 bases and J by 5 bases, with 2 bases between them. The CDR3 length is 11 residues. CDR1 and CDR2 (germline): SGHNT, YENEEA. An overlapping HIV-1 Gag peptide pool stimulated these cells at 0.95 to 1 ug/peptide/mL. Memory cells lacking CD40L and CD69 with high CD45RO were sorted. CD4+ T cell counts exceeded 400 cells/uL; CMV serology was positive.

The chain links TRBV11-3 to TRBJ2-7; D gene ambiguous. This sequence originates from an adult man with HIV who was CMV-seropositive. Sample: CD4+ T cells sorted from PBMCs after approximately 19-hour stimulation, taken from a patient who received antiretroviral therapy. In nucleotides, the CDR3 is TGTGCCAGCAGCTTAGATGACGAGCAGTACTTC. Translation gives CASSLDDEQYF. Together with reference TRBV11-3 and TRBJ2-7, the CDR3 gives the full variable domain: EAGVVQSPRYKIIEKKQPVAFWCNPISGHNTLYWYLQNLGQGPELLIRYENEEAVDDSQLPKDRFSAERLKGVDSTLKIQPAELGDSAVYLCASSLDDEQYFGPGTRLTVT.